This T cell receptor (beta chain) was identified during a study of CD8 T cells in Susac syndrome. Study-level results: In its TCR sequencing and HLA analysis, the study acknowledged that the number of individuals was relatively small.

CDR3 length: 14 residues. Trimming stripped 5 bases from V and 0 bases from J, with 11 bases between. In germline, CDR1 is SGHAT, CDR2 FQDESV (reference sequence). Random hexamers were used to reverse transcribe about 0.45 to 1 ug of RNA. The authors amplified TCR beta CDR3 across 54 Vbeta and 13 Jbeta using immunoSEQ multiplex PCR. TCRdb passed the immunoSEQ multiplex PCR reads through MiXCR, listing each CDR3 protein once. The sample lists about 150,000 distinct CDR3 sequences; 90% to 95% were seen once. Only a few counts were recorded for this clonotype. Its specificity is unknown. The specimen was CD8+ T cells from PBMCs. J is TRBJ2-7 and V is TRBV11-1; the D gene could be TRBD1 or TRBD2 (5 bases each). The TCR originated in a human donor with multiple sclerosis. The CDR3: CASSPPGSSYEQYF. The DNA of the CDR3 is TGTGCCAGCAGCCCTCCAGGGAGCTCCTACGAGCAGTACTTC.